The T cell receptor (beta chain) described here comes from a study of cytomegalovirus exposure and HLA in healthy donors. The PCR contained 60 Vbeta and 13 Jbeta primers. Generated by immunoSEQ multiplex PCR, the TCRdb table keeps only in-frame clones and is missing some. Of more than 130,000 clones in the sample, around 77% were seen once. The germline V gene has CDR1 SQVTM and CDR2 ANQGSEA. After removal of 6 bases from V and 2 bases from J, the junction contained 2 bases not matched to a gene. The CDR3 covers 13 residues. While unrecorded immune exposures were likely, the donors were nominally healthy when sampled.

Source material: PBMCs. This TCR came from a woman in her forties or fifties in good health and CMV-seronegative. The rearrangement joins TRBV29-1 to TRBJ1-5; 9 bases map to TRBD1. The CDR3 loop reads CSVWTGGNQPQHF. The CDR3 DNA reads TGCAGCGTGTGGACAGGGGGCAATCAGCCCCAGCATTTT.